The 25 T cell receptor beta chains reported below all come from one sample, sequenced in a study of blood T cell repertoires in COVID-19. Clones were sequenced by immunoSEQ multiplex PCR, and TCRdb holds only the in-frame ones, with some missing. The data hold roughly 150,000 clones, with approximately 80% observed a single time. Material: peripheral blood. The receptors were sampled from a woman aged 80 or older with COVID-19, enrolled during active disease.

The V gene is TRBV24-1, the J gene TRBJ2-1, with TRBD1 matching over 10 bases. The germline gives CDR1 KGHDR, CDR2 SFDVKD. Trimming removed 2 bases from V and 6 bases from J; junction bases left unmatched: 15. The CDR3 totals 19 residues. This CDR3 is CATSDSAPADRGRLNEQFF. Written as DNA, the CDR3 is TGTGCCACCAGTGATTCCGCGCCCGCGGACAGGGGGAGGCTCAATGAGCAGTTCTTC.

The gene calls are TRBV19 and TRBJ2-7; 8 nucleotides align to TRBD1. The CDR3 extends over 13 amino acids. Losses at the gene ends were 6 bases for V and 3 bases for J; bases not matched to a gene: 4. CDR1 LNHDA and CDR2 SQIVND come from the germline V gene (reference sequence). Here the CDR3 reads CASRIGTGYEQYF. The CDR3 DNA reads as TGTGCCAGTAGAATCGGGACAGGCTACGAGCAGTACTTC.

This rearrangement joins TRBV5-5 to TRBJ1-4, with D perhaps matching TRBD1 (5 bases). Germline V lookup: CDR1 SGHKS, CDR2 YYEKEE (reference sequence). This CDR3 has 16 amino acids. Deletions cut 0 bases from V and 2 bases from J, with 11 bases between. The DNA of the CDR3 is TGTGCCAGCAGCTTGGAGCAGGGTTCCACTAATGAAAAACTGTTTTTT. It translates to CASSLEQGSTNEKLFF.

The rearrangement uses TRBV27 and TRBJ1-2; TRBD1 agrees at 9 bases. Germline lookup yields CDR1 MNHEY and CDR2 SMNVEV (reference sequence). J lost 3 bases, V lost 4 bases, and 6 bases had no gene match. The CDR3 covers 15 residues. The DNA for the CDR3 is TGTGCCAGCAGTTCCATGGACAGGGGCGACTATGGCTACACCTTC. The encoded protein is CASSSMDRGDYGYTF.

This chain links TRBV19 with TRBJ1-5; no firm D call. The CDR3 extends over 13 amino acids. The germline gives CDR1 LNHDA, CDR2 SQIVND (reference sequence). V dropped 3 bases and J dropped 6 bases, with 9 bases sitting between them. Here the CDR3 reads CASSIAGTQPQHF. DNA of the CDR3: TGTGCCAGTAGTATTGCGGGTACTCAGCCCCAGCATTTT.

The V call is TRBV11-2, the J call TRBJ2-1, with TRBD2 matching over 9 bases. The CDR3 is 14 amino acids. Germline CDR1 SGHAT, CDR2 FQNNGV. V was pared by 4 bases and J by 8 bases, with 6 bases of the junction left unmatched. The CDR3 coding sequence is TGTGCCAGCAGCTCTGGACTAGCGAGAGATGAGCAGTTCTTC. Its translation is CASSSGLARDEQFF.

This clone was counted a single time. This sequence joins TRBV18 and TRBJ1-1; D might be TRBD1 (5 bases). V shed 4 bases and J shed 3 bases, with 9 bases lying between them. CDR3 size: 13 residues. In germline, CDR1 is KGHSH, CDR2 LQKENI. The CDR3 bases are TGTGCCAGCTCACGCGGAGGGGACACTGAAGCTTTCTTT. It translates to CASSRGGDTEAFF.

The chain is built from TRBV7-3 and TRBJ1-6; D gene uncertain. Trimming cost V 5 bases and J 9 bases, with 20 bases left between them. Germline CDR1 and CDR2: SGHTA and FQGTGA. This CDR3 comprises 16 residues. The chain's CDR3 is CASSKNPPEGGSPLHF. The CDR3 coding sequence is TGTGCCAGCAGCAAAAATCCCCCAGAGGGTGGTTCACCCCTCCACTTT.

The chain recombines TRBV5-4 with TRBJ2-3, with TRBD2 matching over 8 bases. This CDR3 spans 17 amino acids. Germline lookup yields CDR1 SGHNT and CDR2 YYREEE (reference sequence). V shed 0 bases, J shed 2 bases, and the junction held 8 bases outside the gene matches. The CDR3 DNA reads as TGTGCCAGCAGCTTGGGTGGGGCGGGGGGTAACACAGATACGCAGTATTTT. As protein: CASSLGGAGGNTDTQYF.

The chain has TRBV5-1 and TRBJ2-2; a possible D gene is TRBD1 (5 bases). Germline-derived CDR1 and CDR2 are SGHRS and YFSETQ. Trimming pared 2 bases from V and 0 bases from J, leaving 8 bases between. This CDR3 is 15 amino acids long. The DNA for the CDR3 is TGCGCCAGCAGCTTAAGACAGACGAACACCGGGGAGCTGTTTTTT. This sequence encodes CASSLRQTNTGELFF.

V usage is TRBV11-2 and J usage is TRBJ2-1; no reliable D call. Trimming pared 3 bases from V and 7 bases from J, leaving 7 bases between. Germline CDR1 reads SGHAT; CDR2 reads FQNNGV. The CDR3 is 12 amino acids. CDR3 nucleotides: TGTGCCAGCAGCTTCATCGAGAATGAGCAGTTCTTC. Protein product: CASSFIENEQFF. The full variable domain, rest sourced from reference TRBV11-2 and TRBJ2-1, is EAGVAQSPRYKIIEKRQSVAFWCNPISGHATLYWYQQILGQGPKLLIQFQNNGVVDDSQLPKDRFSAERLKGVDSTLKIQPAKLEDSAVYLCASSFIENEQFFGPGTRLTVL.

This clone was recorded once. The V gene is TRBV23-1, the J gene TRBJ1-5; D possibly corresponds to TRBD1 (6 bases). TRBV23-1 is an ORF for which the function is uncertain. V was trimmed by 4 bases and J by 1 base, leaving 26 bases between them. This CDR3 is built from 20 residues. CDR3 bases: TGCGCCAGCAGTCCCCCCCCACCGGGACATTACCTCGCAAGCAATCAGCCCCAGCATTTT. Amino acids: CASSPPPPGHYLASNQPQHF.

This chain joins TRBV6-5 and TRBJ1-2; D possibly corresponds to TRBD1 (5 bases). V was cut by 8 bases and J by 6 bases, with 10 bases left in between. The germline CDR1 and CDR2 sequences are MNHEY and SVGAGI. This CDR3 comprises 11 residues. The CDR3 DNA reads TGTGCCAGCTCGGGGGACCATGGCTACACCTTC. Amino acid sequence: CASSGDHGYTF.

V is TRBV2 and J is TRBJ2-5, with 10 nucleotides matching TRBD2. V gave up 5 bases and J gave up 3 bases; unmatched junction bases: 3. This CDR3 has 14 residues. CDR1 is SNHLY and CDR2 is FYNNEI in the germline V gene. The chain's CDR3 is CASSQGLAEETQYF. CDR3 sequence (DNA): TGTGCCAGCAGTCAAGGACTAGCGGAAGAGACCCAGTACTTC.

The CDR3 is CASSPSGAGTEAFF. The CDR3 bases are TGTGCCAGCTCACCTTCCGGCGCCGGGACTGAAGCTTTCTTT. The V gene is TRBV18, the J gene TRBJ1-1; no clear D gene. This CDR3 is built from 14 residues. Per germline, CDR1 KGHSH and CDR2 LQKENI. Trimming shortened V by 3 bases and J by 5 bases, and 13 bases separated the two germline ends.

The chain links TRBV10-3 to TRBJ2-1; 11 nucleotides align to TRBD1. The CDR3 spans 14 residues. The germline gives CDR1 ENHRY, CDR2 SYGVKD. Losses at the gene ends were 8 bases for V and 8 bases for J; bases not matched to a gene: 8. Written as DNA, the CDR3 is TGTGCCATCGGAGGGGGACAGGGGGACTATGAGCAGTTCTTC. Translation: CAIGGGQGDYEQFF.

The chain joins TRBV6-5 to TRBJ1-5; possibly TRBD1 for D (6 bases). Between the trimmed V and J ends, which lost 2 bases and 11 bases, there was a span of 10 bases. The CDR3 is 12 amino acids. In germline, CDR1 is MNHEY, CDR2 SVGAGI. Here the CDR3 reads CASSYEGGAQHF. The CDR3 nucleotides read TGTGCCAGCAGTTACGAAGGGGGTGCCCAGCATTTT.

The rearrangement joins TRBV28 to TRBJ1-5, with 9 nucleotides matching TRBD1. Germline CDR1 reads MDHEN; CDR2 reads SYDVKM. The CDR3 runs 16 residues. Unmatched junction bases numbered 10, after V lost 6 bases and J lost 4 bases. Here the CDR3 reads CASSFTGGGVNQPQHF. The CDR3 DNA reads TGTGCCAGCAGCTTTACAGGGGGCGGAGTGAATCAGCCCCAGCATTTT.

The chain is built from TRBV7-9 and TRBJ2-5, with 16 bases fitting TRBD2. With 4 bases clipped from V and 3 bases from J, the junction kept 11 bases outside the gene matches. The CDR3 is 19 residues long. Germline assignment: CDR1 SEHNR and CDR2 FQNEAQ (reference sequence). The CDR3 nucleotides are TGTGCCAGCAGCTATTGGGGACTAGCGGGAGGGCCGGTCGAAGAGACCCAGTACTTC. It translates to CASSYWGLAGGPVEETQYF.

The chain couples TRBV28 to TRBJ2-7; 7 nucleotides match TRBD1. The CDR3 sequence is 13 residues long. V trimming: 6 bases; J trimming: 3 bases; junction bases outside the gene matches: 5. CDR1 and CDR2 (germline): MDHEN, SYDVKM. Here the CDR3 reads CASRRDRGYEQYF. For the CDR3, the DNA is TGTGCCAGCAGAAGGGACAGAGGCTACGAGCAGTACTTC.

The chain carries TRBV5-1 and TRBJ2-5; D may be TRBD1 (5 bases). V lost 4 bases and J 5 bases, leaving 9 bases between the germline ends. The CDR3 sequence is 12 residues long. CDR1 and CDR2 from the germline V gene are SGHRS and YFSETQ. CDR3 amino acids: CASSVDTETQYF. For the CDR3, the DNA is TGCGCCAGCAGCGTGGACACGGAGACCCAGTACTTC.

The rearrangement joins TRBV6-1 to TRBJ1-1; 7 bases agree with TRBD1. The CDR3 is 16 amino acids. Germline V lookup: CDR1 MNHNS, CDR2 SASEGT. V lost 4 bases, J lost 0 bases, and 8 bases stayed unmatched. In DNA, the CDR3 is TGTGCCAGCAGTGTACCAACTGGGACAGTGAACACTGAAGCTTTCTTT. Protein sequence: CASSVPTGTVNTEAFF.

This clone was counted only a few times. This chain uses TRBV2 with TRBJ2-7; 8 nucleotides match TRBD1. Germline CDR1 reads SNHLY; CDR2 reads FYNNEI. The CDR3 totals 13 residues. The V gene end was trimmed by 6 bases and the J gene end by 2 bases; junction bases not matched to a gene: 3. CDR3 in DNA: TGTGCCAGCAGGCAGGGGGCCGCCTACGAGCAGTACTTC. This gives the protein CASRQGAAYEQYF. Complete variable domain (other parts from reference TRBV2 and TRBJ2-7): EPEVTQTPSHQVTQMGQEVILRCVPISNHLYFYWYRQILGQKVEFLVSFYNNEISEKSEIFDDQFSVERPDGSNFTLKIRSTKLEDSAMYFCASRQGAAYEQYFGPGTRLTVT.

The CDR3 nucleotides read TGTGCCAGCAGTGAAGCCGGGTACAATCAGCCCCAGCATTTT. Residues: CASSEAGYNQPQHF. This chain joins TRBV6-1 and TRBJ1-5; unclear D gene. V shed 0 bases and J shed 3 bases, with 6 bases lying between them. CDR3 size: 14 residues. CDR1 and CDR2 (germline): MNHNS, SASEGT.

The genes are TRBV28 and TRBJ2-3; maybe TRBD1 (5 bases). Germline V lookup: CDR1 MDHEN, CDR2 SYDVKM. V was shortened by 3 bases and J by 4 bases, with 17 bases between the two germline ends. This CDR3 is built from 16 residues. CDR3 nucleotide sequence: TGTGCCAGCAGTTTGGGGCTAGTAGGCCCCTCAGATACGCAGTATTTT. It encodes CASSLGLVGPSDTQYF.